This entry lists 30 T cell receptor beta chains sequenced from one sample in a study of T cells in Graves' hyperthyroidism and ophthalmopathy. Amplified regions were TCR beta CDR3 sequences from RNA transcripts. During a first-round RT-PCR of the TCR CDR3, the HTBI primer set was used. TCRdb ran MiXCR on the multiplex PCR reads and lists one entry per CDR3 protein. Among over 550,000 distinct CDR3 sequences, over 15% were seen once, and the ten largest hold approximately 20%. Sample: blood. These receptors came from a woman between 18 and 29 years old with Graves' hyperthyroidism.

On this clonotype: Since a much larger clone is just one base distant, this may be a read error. The CDR3 loop reads CSVGDSPYEQYF. DNA for the CDR3: TGCAGCGTTGGGGACTCACCCTACGAGCAGTACTTC. The genes are TRBV29-1 and TRBJ2-7, with D possibly TRBD2 on 6 matching bases. CDR3 length: 12 amino acids. V lost 4 bases and J lost 2, with 9 bases in between. Germline V CDR1 and CDR2: SQVTM, ANQGSEA.

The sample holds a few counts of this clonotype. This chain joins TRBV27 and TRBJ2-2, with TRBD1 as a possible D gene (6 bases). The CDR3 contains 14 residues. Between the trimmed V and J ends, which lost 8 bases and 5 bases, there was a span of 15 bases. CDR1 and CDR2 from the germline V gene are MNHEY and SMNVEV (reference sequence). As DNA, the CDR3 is TGTGCCAGCTTGGGCAGGGGAAGGACCGGGGAGCTGTTTTTT. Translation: CASLGRGRTGELFF.

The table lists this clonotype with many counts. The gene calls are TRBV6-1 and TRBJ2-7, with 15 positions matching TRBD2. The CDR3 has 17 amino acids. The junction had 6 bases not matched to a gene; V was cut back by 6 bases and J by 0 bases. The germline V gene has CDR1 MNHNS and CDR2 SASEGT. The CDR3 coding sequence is TGTGCCAGCAGCCAGGGACTAGCGGGAGGTGGCTCCTACGAGCAGTACTTC. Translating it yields CASSQGLAGGGSYEQYF.

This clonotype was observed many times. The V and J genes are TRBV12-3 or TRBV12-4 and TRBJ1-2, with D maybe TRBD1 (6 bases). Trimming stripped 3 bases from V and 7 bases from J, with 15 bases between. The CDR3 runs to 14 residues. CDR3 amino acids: CASSFRGARGGYTF. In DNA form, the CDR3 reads TGTGCCAGCAGTTTTAGGGGGGCGCGCGGTGGCTACACCTTC.

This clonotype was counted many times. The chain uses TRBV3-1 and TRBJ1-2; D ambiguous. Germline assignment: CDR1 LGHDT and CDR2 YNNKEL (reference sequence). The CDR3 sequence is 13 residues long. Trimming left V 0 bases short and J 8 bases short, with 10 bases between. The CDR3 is CASSQDPGGGYTF. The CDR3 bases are TGTGCCAGCAGCCAAGACCCTGGTGGGGGCTACACCTTC.

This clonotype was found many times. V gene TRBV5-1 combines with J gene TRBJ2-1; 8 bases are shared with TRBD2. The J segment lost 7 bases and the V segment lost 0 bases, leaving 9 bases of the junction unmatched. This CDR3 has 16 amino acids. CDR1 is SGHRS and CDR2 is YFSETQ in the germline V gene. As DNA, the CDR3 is TGCGCCAGCAGCTTGGCTTGGACTAGCCTGGGAAATGAGCAGTTCTTC. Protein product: CASSLAWTSLGNEQFF. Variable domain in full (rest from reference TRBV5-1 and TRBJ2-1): KAGVTQTPRYLIKTRGQQVTLSCSPISGHRSVSWYQQTPGQGLQFLFEYFSETQRNKGNFPGRFSGRQFSNSRSEMNVSTLELGDSALYLCASSLAWTSLGNEQFFGPGTRLTVL.

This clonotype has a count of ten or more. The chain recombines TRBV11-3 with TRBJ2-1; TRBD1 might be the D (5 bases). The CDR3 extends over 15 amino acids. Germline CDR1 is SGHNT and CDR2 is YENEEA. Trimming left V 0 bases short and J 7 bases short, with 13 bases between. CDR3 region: CASSLDPARVNEQFF. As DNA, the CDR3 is TGTGCCAGCAGCTTAGATCCGGCCAGGGTAAATGAGCAGTTCTTC.

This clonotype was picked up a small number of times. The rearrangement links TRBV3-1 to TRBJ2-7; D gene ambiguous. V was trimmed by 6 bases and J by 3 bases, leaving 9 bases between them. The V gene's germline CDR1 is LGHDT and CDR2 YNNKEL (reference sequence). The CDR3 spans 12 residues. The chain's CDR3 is CASSSKNYEQYF. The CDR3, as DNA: TGTGCCAGCAGTTCAAAGAACTACGAGCAGTACTTC.

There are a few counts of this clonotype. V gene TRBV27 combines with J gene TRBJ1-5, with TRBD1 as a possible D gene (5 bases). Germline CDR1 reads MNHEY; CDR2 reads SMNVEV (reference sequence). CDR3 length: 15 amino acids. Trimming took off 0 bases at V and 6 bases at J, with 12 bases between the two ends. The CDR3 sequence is CASSLSVGRGQPQHF. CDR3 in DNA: TGTGCCAGCAGTTTATCGGTGGGACGTGGTCAGCCCCAGCATTTT.

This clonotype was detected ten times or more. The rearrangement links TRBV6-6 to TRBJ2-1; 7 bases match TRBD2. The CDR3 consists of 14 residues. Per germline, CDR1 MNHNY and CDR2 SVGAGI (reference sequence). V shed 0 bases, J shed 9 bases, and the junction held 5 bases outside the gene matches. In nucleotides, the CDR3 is TGTGCCAGCAGTTACTCCGGGACTATGGGTGAGCAGTTCTTC. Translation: CASSYSGTMGEQFF.

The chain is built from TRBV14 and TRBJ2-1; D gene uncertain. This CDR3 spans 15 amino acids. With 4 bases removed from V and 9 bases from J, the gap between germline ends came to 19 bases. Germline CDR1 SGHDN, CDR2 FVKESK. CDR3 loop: CASSPLSRRLGEQFF. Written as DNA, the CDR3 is TGTGCCAGCAGCCCCTTATCCCGGCGGCTCGGTGAGCAGTTCTTC.

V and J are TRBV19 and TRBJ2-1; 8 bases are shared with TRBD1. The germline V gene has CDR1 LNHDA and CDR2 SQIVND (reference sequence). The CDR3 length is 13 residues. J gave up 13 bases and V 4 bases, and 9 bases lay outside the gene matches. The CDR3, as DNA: TGTGCCAGTAGTACCCAGGGGGCGCGGGGACAGTTCTTC. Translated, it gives CASSTQGARGQFF. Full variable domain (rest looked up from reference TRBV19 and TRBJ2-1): DGGITQSPKYLFRKEGQNVTLSCEQNLNHDAMYWYRQDPGQGLRLIYYSQIVNDFQKGDIAEGYSVSREKKESFPLTVTSAQKNPTAFYLCASSTQGARGQFFGPGTRLTVL.

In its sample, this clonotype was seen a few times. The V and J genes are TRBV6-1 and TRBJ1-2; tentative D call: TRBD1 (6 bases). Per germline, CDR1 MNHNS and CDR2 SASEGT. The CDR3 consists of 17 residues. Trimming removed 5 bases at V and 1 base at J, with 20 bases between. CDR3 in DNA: TGTGCCAGCAGTTATCAGGCCGGGACACAGAATAACTATGGCTACACCTTC. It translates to CASSYQAGTQNNYGYTF.

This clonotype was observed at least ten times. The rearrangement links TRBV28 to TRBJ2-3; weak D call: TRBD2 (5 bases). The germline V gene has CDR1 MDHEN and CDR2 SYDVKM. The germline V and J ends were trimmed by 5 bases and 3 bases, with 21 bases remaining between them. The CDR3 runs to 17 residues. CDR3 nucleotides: TGTGCCAGCAGTCCACCAGATCAGCGGAAGGGTACAGATACGCAGTATTTT. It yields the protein CASSPPDQRKGTDTQYF. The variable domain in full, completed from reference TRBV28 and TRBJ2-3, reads DVKVTQSSRYLVKRTGEKVFLECVQDMDHENMFWYRQDPGLGLRLIYFSYDVKMKEKGDIPEGYSVSREKKERFSLILESASTNQTSMYLCASSPPDQRKGTDTQYFGPGTRLTVL.

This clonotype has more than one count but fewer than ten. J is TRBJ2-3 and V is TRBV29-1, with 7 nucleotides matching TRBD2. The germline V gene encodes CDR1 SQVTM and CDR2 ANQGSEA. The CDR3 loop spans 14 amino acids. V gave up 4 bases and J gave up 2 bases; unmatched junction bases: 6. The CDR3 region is CSVVLAVFTDTQYF. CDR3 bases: TGCAGCGTTGTTCTAGCGGTCTTCACAGATACGCAGTATTTT.

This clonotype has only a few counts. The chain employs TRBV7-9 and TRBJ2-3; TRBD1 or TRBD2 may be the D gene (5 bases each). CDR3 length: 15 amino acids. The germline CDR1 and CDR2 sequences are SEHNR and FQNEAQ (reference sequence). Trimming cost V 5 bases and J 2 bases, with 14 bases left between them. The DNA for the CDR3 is TGTGCCAGCAGCCCGGGGACGGTGGTCACAGATACGCAGTATTTT. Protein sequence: CASSPGTVVTDTQYF.

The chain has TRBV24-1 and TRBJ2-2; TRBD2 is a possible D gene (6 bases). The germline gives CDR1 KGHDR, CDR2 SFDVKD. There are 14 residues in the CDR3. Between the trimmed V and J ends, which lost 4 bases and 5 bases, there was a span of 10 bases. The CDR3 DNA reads TGTGCCACCAGTGAGGGGGGATGGACCGGGGAGCTGTTTTTT. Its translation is CATSEGGWTGELFF.

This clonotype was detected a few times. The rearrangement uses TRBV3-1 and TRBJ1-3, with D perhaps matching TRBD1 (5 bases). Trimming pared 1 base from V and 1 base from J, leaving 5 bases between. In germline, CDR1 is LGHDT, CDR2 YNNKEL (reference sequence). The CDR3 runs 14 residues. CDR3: CASSQAGSGNTIYF. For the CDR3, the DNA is TGTGCCAGCAGCCAAGCAGGGTCTGGAAACACCATATATTTT.

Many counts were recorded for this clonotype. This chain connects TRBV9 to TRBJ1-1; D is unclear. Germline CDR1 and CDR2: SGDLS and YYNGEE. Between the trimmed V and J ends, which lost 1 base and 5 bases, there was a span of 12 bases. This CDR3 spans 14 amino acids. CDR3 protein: CASSVQREATEAFF. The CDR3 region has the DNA TGTGCCAGCAGCGTACAGCGTGAGGCGACTGAAGCTTTCTTT.

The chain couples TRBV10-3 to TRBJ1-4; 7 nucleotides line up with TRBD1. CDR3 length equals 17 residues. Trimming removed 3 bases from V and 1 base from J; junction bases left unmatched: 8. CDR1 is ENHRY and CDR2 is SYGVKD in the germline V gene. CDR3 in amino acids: CAISDPDQGETNEKLFF. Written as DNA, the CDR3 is TGTGCCATCAGTGACCCAGACCAGGGGGAAACTAATGAAAAACTGTTTTTT.

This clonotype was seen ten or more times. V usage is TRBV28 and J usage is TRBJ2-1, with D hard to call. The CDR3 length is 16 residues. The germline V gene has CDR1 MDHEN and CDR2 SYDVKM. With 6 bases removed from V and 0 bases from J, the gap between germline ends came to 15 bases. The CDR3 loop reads CASSPRALSSYNEQFF. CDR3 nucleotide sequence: TGTGCCAGCAGCCCCCGGGCCCTGAGCTCCTACAATGAGCAGTTCTTC.

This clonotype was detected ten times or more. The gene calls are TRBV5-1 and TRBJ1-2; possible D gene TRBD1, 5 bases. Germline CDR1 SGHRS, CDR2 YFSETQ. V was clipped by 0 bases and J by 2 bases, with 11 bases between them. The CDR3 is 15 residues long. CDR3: CASSLGGRTNYGYTF. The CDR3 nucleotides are TGCGCCAGCAGCTTGGGGGGACGGACCAACTATGGCTACACCTTC.

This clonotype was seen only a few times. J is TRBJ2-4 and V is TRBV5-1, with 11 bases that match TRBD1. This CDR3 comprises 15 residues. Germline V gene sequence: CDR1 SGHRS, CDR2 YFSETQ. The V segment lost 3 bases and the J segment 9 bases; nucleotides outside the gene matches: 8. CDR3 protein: CASSSRTGGEGIQYF. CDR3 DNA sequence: TGCGCCAGCAGCTCCCGGACAGGGGGCGAGGGCATTCAGTACTTC.

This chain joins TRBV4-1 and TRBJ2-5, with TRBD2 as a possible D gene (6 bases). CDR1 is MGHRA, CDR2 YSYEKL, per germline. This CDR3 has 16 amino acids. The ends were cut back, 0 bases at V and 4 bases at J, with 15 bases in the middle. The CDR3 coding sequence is TGCGCCAGCAGCCAAGATCGGCCAGGAGCGGGAGAGACCCAGTACTTC. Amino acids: CASSQDRPGAGETQYF.

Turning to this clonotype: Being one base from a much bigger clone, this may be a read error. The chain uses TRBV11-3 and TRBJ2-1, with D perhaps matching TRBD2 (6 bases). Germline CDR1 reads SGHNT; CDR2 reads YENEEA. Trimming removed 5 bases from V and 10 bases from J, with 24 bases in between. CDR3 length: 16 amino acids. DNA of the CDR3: TGTGCCAGCAGCAGACGGCGTCGCGGGGCTTTTCACGAGCAGTTCTTC. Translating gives CASSRRRRGAFHEQFF.

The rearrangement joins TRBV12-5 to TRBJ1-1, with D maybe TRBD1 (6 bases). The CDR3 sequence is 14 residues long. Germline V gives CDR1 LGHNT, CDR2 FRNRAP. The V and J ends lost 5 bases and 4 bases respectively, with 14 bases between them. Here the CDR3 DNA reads TGTGCTAGTGGTCTCGAAGGGGGGGTCACTGAAGCTTTCTTT. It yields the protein CASGLEGGVTEAFF.

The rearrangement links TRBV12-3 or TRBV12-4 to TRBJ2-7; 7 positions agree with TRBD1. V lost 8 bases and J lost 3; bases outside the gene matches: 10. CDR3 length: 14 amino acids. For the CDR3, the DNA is TGTGCCAGCGGCCCGACAGGGAATGGCTACGAGCAGTACTTC. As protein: CASGPTGNGYEQYF.

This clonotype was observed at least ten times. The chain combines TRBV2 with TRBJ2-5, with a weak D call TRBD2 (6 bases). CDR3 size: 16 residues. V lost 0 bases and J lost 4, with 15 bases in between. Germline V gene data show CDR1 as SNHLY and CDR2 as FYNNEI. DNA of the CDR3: TGTGCCAGCAGTGAAGCGCGGGGCGGGGTCGGAGAGACCCAGTACTTC. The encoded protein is CASSEARGGVGETQYF.

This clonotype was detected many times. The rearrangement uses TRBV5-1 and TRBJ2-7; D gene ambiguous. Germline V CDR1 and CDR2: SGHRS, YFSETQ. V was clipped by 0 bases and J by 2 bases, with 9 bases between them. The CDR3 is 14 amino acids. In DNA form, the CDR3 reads TGCGCCAGCAGCTTGGCTGGGCTAACCTACGAGCAGTACTTC. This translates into CASSLAGLTYEQYF.

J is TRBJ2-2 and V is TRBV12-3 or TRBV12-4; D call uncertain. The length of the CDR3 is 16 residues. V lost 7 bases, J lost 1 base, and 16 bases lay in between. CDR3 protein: CASIQRRAENTGELFF. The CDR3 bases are TGTGCCAGCATCCAGAGACGGGCCGAGAACACCGGGGAGCTGTTTTTT.